This T cell receptor beta chain was sequenced during a study of T cells in localized non-small cell lung cancer. On this clone itself: Its antigen is as yet unknown.

Study-wide points: A median 57 of the top 100 tumor clones appeared in adjacent lung. Heterogeneity stays possible, as sequencing covered only one tumor region. Overall survival was longer when the density of T cells in the blood was higher.

Clones were read by immunoSEQ multiplex PCR, and TCRdb kept only the in-frame ones, dropping some. The sample carries roughly 16,000 clones, approximately 81% recorded once. CDR3 size: 14 residues. Germline V gene data show CDR1 as MDHEN and CDR2 as SYDVKM. With V trimmed by 3 bases and J by 4 bases, 5 bases remained unmatched. V and J are TRBV28 and TRBJ1-2, with 7 bases matching TRBD1. The material sequenced was peripheral blood, taken before any cancer treatment. The sequence derives from a male donor older than 55 with stage I lung adenocarcinoma. CDR3 DNA sequence: TGTGCCAGCAGTTTCTCGGGACAGATCTATGGCTACACCTTC. This translates into CASSFSGQIYGYTF.